The 12 T cell receptor beta chains reported below all come from one sample, sequenced in a study of blood T cell repertoires in COVID-19. Some clones are missing from TCRdb's copy, which holds only in-frame ones; the method was immunoSEQ multiplex PCR. The table has over 200,000 clones, roughly four fifths seen once; the top ten hold roughly 15%. Sequenced material: PBMCs or T cells enriched from blood (not recorded which). These receptors were taken from a man aged 35-49 years who had recovered from COVID-19.

CDR3 region: CASSTGDEQYF. In DNA, the CDR3 is TGTGCCAGTAGTACAGGGGACGAGCAGTACTTC. The chain couples TRBV19 to TRBJ2-7; D perhaps matches TRBD1 (6 bases). Germline V gene lookup returns CDR1 LNHDA and CDR2 SQIVND (reference sequence). The CDR3 contains 11 residues. V was shortened by 4 bases and J by 5 bases, with 6 bases between the two germline ends.

V usage is TRBV5-1 and J usage is TRBJ2-1, with 9 positions matching TRBD2. Germline V gene data show CDR1 as SGHRS and CDR2 as YFSETQ. The CDR3 totals 15 residues. V lost 0 bases and J lost 7; bases outside the gene matches: 5. CDR3 in DNA: TGCGCCAGCAGCTTGGGGCGGGAGGGAAAGAATGAGCAGTTCTTC. This sequence encodes CASSLGREGKNEQFF.

Ten or more counts support this clone. The genes are TRBV14 and TRBJ2-1, with 7 bases lining up with TRBD2. Germline V CDR1 and CDR2: SGHDN, FVKESK. Trimming at V came to 4 bases and at J to 6 bases, leaving 9 bases not matched to a gene. The CDR3 is 15 amino acids. The CDR3 reads CASSRRGSFPNEQFF. The CDR3 region has the DNA TGTGCCAGCAGCCGGCGCGGGAGTTTCCCCAATGAGCAGTTCTTC.

The chain uses TRBV19 and TRBJ2-7, with 9 positions matching TRBD1. J gave up 2 bases and V 6 bases, and 8 bases lay outside the gene matches. The CDR3 is 15 residues long. The V gene's germline CDR1 is LNHDA and CDR2 SQIVND (reference sequence). CDR3 loop: CASSPRDRAAYEQYF. DNA for the CDR3: TGTGCCAGTAGCCCCCGGGACAGGGCGGCCTACGAGCAGTACTTC.

The chain is built from TRBV11-2 and TRBJ1-5; D is undetermined. Germline assignment: CDR1 SGHAT and CDR2 FQNNGV. The CDR3 has 13 amino acids. V lost 4 bases and J 1 base, leaving 5 bases between the germline ends. This CDR3 is CASSSSSNQPQHF. DNA of the CDR3: TGTGCCAGCAGCTCGTCGAGCAATCAGCCCCAGCATTTT.

This chain links TRBV28 with TRBJ1-2, with D perhaps TRBD1 (5 bases). Germline values: CDR1 MDHEN, CDR2 SYDVKM. V was trimmed by 1 base and J by 4 bases, leaving 13 bases between them. The CDR3 extends over 15 amino acids. CDR3 residues: CASSLYGSRAYGYTF. CDR3 coding DNA: TGTGCCAGCAGTTTATATGGGTCCAGGGCCTATGGCTACACCTTC.

The gene calls are TRBV5-4 and TRBJ2-1; TRBD1 agrees at 7 bases. Germline CDR1 SGHNT, CDR2 YYREEE (reference sequence). V lost 1 base to trimming and J lost 4 bases; unmatched junction nucleotides: 5. This CDR3 contains 15 residues. This CDR3 is CASSLRGQAYNEQFF. The CDR3 bases are TGTGCCAGCAGCTTGAGAGGACAGGCGTACAATGAGCAGTTCTTC.

The gene calls are TRBV30 and TRBJ2-7, with D possibly matching TRBD1 (5 bases). The CDR3 spans 14 residues. V lost 3 bases and J lost 5, with 17 bases in between. Per the germline V gene, CDR1 is GTSNPN and CDR2 is SVGIG (reference sequence). As DNA, the CDR3 is TGTGCCTGGAGAAGGGCAGGGTCTTTTCACGAGCAGTACTTC. This encodes CAWRRAGSFHEQYF.

This clone was detected only once. This chain connects TRBV29-1 to TRBJ1-2; D might be TRBD1 (5 bases). V lost 7 bases and J 6 bases, leaving 12 bases between the germline ends. Germline-derived CDR1 and CDR2 are SQVTM and ANQGSEA. The CDR3 contains 11 residues. The CDR3 sequence is CSARGGNGYTF. The CDR3 DNA is TGCAGCGCCCGCGGGGGGAATGGCTACACCTTC.

This rearrangement joins TRBV9 to TRBJ1-3; weak D call: TRBD1 (5 bases). Between the trimmed V and J ends, which lost 2 bases and 1 base, there was a span of 13 bases. The CDR3 length is 16 residues. Germline V gene lookup returns CDR1 SGDLS and CDR2 YYNGEE. CDR3 nucleotide sequence: TGTGCCAGCAGCGTCTCAGGGATGAGTTCTGGAAACACCATATATTTT. Amino acid sequence: CASSVSGMSSGNTIYF.

V is TRBV28 and J is TRBJ2-7; 7 bases are shared with TRBD2. The CDR3 is made up of 15 amino acids. J was trimmed by 7 bases and V by 4 bases; bases with no gene match: 13. CDR1 and CDR2 (germline): MDHEN, SYDVKM. The CDR3 loop reads CASSSPSGPTQEQYF. The DNA of the CDR3 is TGTGCCAGCAGTTCCCCTAGCGGCCCTACGCAAGAGCAGTACTTC. The full variable domain, in which reference TRBV28 and TRBJ2-7 provide the parts outside the CDR3, is DVKVTQSSRYLVKRTGEKVFLECVQDMDHENMFWYRQDPGLGLRLIYFSYDVKMKEKGDIPEGYSVSREKKERFSLILESASTNQTSMYLCASSSPSGPTQEQYFGPGTRLTVT.

The rearrangement joins TRBV5-5 to TRBJ2-2, with TRBD2 matching over 7 bases. CDR3 length equals 16 residues. After removal of 0 bases from V and 3 bases from J, the junction contained 5 bases not matched to a gene. Germline CDR1 is SGHKS and CDR2 is YYEKEE (reference sequence). The CDR3 DNA reads TGTGCCAGCAGCTTGGCGGCGGGAGCGGACACCGGGGAGCTGTTTTTT. This translates into CASSLAAGADTGELFF. Complete variable domain (other parts from reference TRBV5-5 and TRBJ2-2): DAGVTQSPTHLIKTRGQQVTLRCSPISGHKSVSWYQQVLGQGPQFIFQYYEKEERGRGNFPDRFSARQFPNYSSELNVNALLLGDSALYLCASSLAAGADTGELFFGEGSRLTVL.